The 3 T cell receptor beta chains below all came from one sample that was sequenced in a study of T-cell memory formation after mild COVID-19. TCRdb re-called the 5' RACE reads through MiXCR, storing one row per CDR3 protein. The sample includes 310,000 or so distinct CDR3 sequences, 15% to 20% of them seen just once. Source material: PBMCs or a T cell subset sorted from them (not recorded which). These receptors all stem from a man aged 18 to 35 who had mild COVID-19 (a few samples of this study predate the infection). Cell type and time point are not known.

This chain uses TRBV7-9 with TRBJ1-1; a weak D match, TRBD1 (5 bases). The CDR3 has 16 residues. The ends were cut back, 1 base at V and 7 bases at J, with 19 bases in the middle. Germline loops: CDR1 SEHNR, CDR2 FQNEAQ (reference sequence). The chain's CDR3 is CASSLGGPRDGIEAFF. Written as DNA, the CDR3 is TGTGCCAGCAGCTTAGGGGGCCCCAGGGATGGGATTGAAGCTTTCTTT.

This clonotype has a count of ten or more. This rearrangement joins TRBV5-6 to TRBJ1-4, with a tentative D call TRBD1 (5 bases). CDR1 is SGHDT, CDR2 YYEEEE, per germline. The CDR3 runs to 15 residues. V lost 4 bases to trimming and J lost 7 bases, with 17 bases between them. Here the CDR3 DNA reads TGTGCCAGCAGCATGAGGGGAGGTGGAGTTGAAAAACTGTTTTTT. Its protein product is CASSMRGGGVEKLFF.

This clonotype occurred many times. The V and J genes are TRBV5-1 and TRBJ2-1; 12 bases agree with TRBD2. Trimming removed 5 bases from V and 6 bases from J; junction bases left unmatched: 3. Germline V gene lookup returns CDR1 SGHRS and CDR2 YFSETQ. This CDR3 spans 14 amino acids. Here the CDR3 reads CASSLTSGSNEQFF. CDR3 nucleotide sequence: TGCGCCAGCAGTTTGACTAGCGGGAGCAATGAGCAGTTCTTC. Full variable domain (rest looked up from reference TRBV5-1 and TRBJ2-1): KAGVTQTPRYLIKTRGQQVTLSCSPISGHRSVSWYQQTPGQGLQFLFEYFSETQRNKGNFPGRFSGRQFSNSRSEMNVSTLELGDSALYLCASSLTSGSNEQFFGPGTRLTVL.